Shown below are 14 T cell receptor beta chains from a single sample sequenced in a study of cytomegalovirus exposure and HLA in healthy donors. The study ran its PCR with 60 Vbeta and 13 Jbeta primers. Some clones are missing from TCRdb's copy, which holds only in-frame ones; the method was immunoSEQ multiplex PCR. The table lists roughly 120,000 clones, 15% of them singletons. The sequenced sample was PBMCs. The origin of the receptors is a woman between 18 and 29 years old in good health and CMV-seronegative.

CDR3 in amino acids: CASSLTKGSVSSTDTQYF. CDR3 coding DNA: TGTGCCAGCAGTTTGACCAAGGGGTCAGTTAGTAGCACAGATACGCAGTATTTT. The chain joins TRBV28 to TRBJ2-3; D may be TRBD1 (5 bases). V lost 3 bases and J lost 0, with 19 bases in between. The CDR3 is 18 residues long. Germline CDR1 MDHEN, CDR2 SYDVKM.

The CDR3 DNA sequence: TGTGCCTGGAGGACGATAGCGGGGTGGACCGGGGAGCTGTTTTTT. It is translated as CAWRTIAGWTGELFF. The chain couples TRBV30 to TRBJ2-2; 8 bases are shared with TRBD2. Germline V gene lookup returns CDR1 GTSNPN and CDR2 SVGIG (reference sequence). The length of the CDR3 is 15 residues. V was pared by 3 bases and J by 5 bases, with 8 bases of the junction left unmatched.

A few counts support this clone. The CDR3 sequence: CASSPGGTGVPQYF. CDR3 DNA: TGTGCCAGCAGCCCTGGCGGGACAGGGGTACCGCAGTACTTC. The gene calls are TRBV7-9 and TRBJ2-7; 10 bases map to TRBD1. This CDR3 has 14 amino acids. CDR1 and CDR2 (germline): SEHNR, FQNEAQ (reference sequence). The V gene end was trimmed by 5 bases and the J gene end by 9 bases; junction bases not matched to a gene: 10.

CDR3 residues: CASSEVQSTNEKLFF. CDR3 DNA sequence: TGTGCCAGCAGTGAGGTACAGTCAACTAATGAAAAACTGTTTTTT. The chain links TRBV6-1 to TRBJ1-4, with D unclear. V dropped 3 bases and J dropped 0 bases, with 8 bases sitting between them. The V gene's germline CDR1 is MNHNS and CDR2 SASEGT. This CDR3 is built from 15 residues.

This clone turned up a few times. Here the CDR3 reads CASKTGAQETQYF. In nucleotides, the CDR3 is TGTGCCAGCAAGACAGGGGCACAAGAGACCCAGTACTTC. This chain joins TRBV28 and TRBJ2-5; 8 bases fit TRBD1. CDR1 is MDHEN and CDR2 is SYDVKM in the germline V gene. V was clipped by 7 bases and J by 2 bases; unmatched bases: 3. The CDR3 totals 13 residues.

This clone came up a few times. V gene TRBV7-8 combines with J gene TRBJ1-3, with D perhaps TRBD1 (5 bases). The CDR3 totals 15 residues. Germline-derived CDR1 and CDR2 are SGHVS and FQNEAQ. V was cut by 6 bases and J by 2 bases, with 14 bases left in between. CDR3 in DNA: TGTGCCAGCAGTCCTCGACGGGGGGCTGGAAACACCATATATTTT. This encodes CASSPRRGAGNTIYF.

The chain recombines TRBV14 with TRBJ2-1, with TRBD2 as a possible D gene (6 bases). Germline CDR1 SGHDN, CDR2 FVKESK. This CDR3 region has 15 residues. The V end was cut by 4 bases, the J end by 2 bases, with 12 bases between. DNA of the CDR3: TGTGCCAGCAGCCTCGGGAGACCACCCTACAATGAGCAGTTCTTC. Residues: CASSLGRPPYNEQFF. Combining the CDR3 with reference TRBV14 and TRBJ2-1 gives the whole variable domain EAGVTQFPSHSVIEKGQTVTLRCDPISGHDNLYWYRRVMGKEIKFLLHFVKESKQDESGMPNNRFLAERTGGTYSTLKVQPAELEDSGVYFCASSLGRPPYNEQFFGPGTRLTVL.

This clone was observed a few times. The gene calls are TRBV25-1 and TRBJ2-1; 7 bases are shared with TRBD2. The germline V gene encodes CDR1 MGHDK and CDR2 SYGVNS. Trimming took 10 bases from V and 4 from J; bases not matched to a gene: 10. The CDR3 contains 14 residues. CDR3 DNA sequence: TGTGCCACCGGTCCCGGGGGGTTGTACAATGAGCAGTTCTTC. Translating it yields CATGPGGLYNEQFF. Full variable domain (remainder filled in from reference TRBV25-1 and TRBJ2-1): EADIYQTPRYLVIGTGKKITLECSQTMGHDKMYWYQQDPGMELHLIHYSYGVNSTEKGDLSSESTVSRIRTEHFPLTLESARPSHTSQYLCATGPGGLYNEQFFGPGTRLTVL.

This clone has more than one count but fewer than ten. V is TRBV30 and J is TRBJ2-1; 7 bases are a match to TRBD1. In germline, CDR1 is GTSNPN, CDR2 SVGIG (reference sequence). V lost 0 bases and J lost 7; bases outside the gene matches: 12. There are 16 residues in the CDR3. The CDR3 loop reads CAWSVEPGGLRNEQFF. The DNA for the CDR3 is TGTGCCTGGAGTGTAGAACCAGGGGGTCTACGGAATGAGCAGTTCTTC.

The rearrangement joins TRBV5-1 to TRBJ2-3; 7 nucleotides match TRBD2. From germline, CDR1 is SGHRS and CDR2 YFSETQ. The V gene end was trimmed by 4 bases and the J gene end by 0 bases; junction bases not matched to a gene: 8. The CDR3 consists of 16 residues. CDR3 in amino acids: CASSVQRGPSTDTQYF. CDR3 DNA: TGCGCCAGCAGCGTCCAGCGGGGACCTAGCACAGATACGCAGTATTTT.

This clone showed up just a few times. This sequence joins TRBV6-6 and TRBJ1-4; D gene ambiguous. From germline, CDR1 is MNHNY and CDR2 SVGAGI (reference sequence). CDR3 length equals 12 residues. V dropped 6 bases and J dropped 5 bases, with 7 bases sitting between them. CDR3 sequence (DNA): TGTGCCAGCAGCCCCGTCAATGAAAAACTGTTTTTT. Amino acids: CASSPVNEKLFF.

This clone has just a few counts. The chain combines TRBV2 with TRBJ1-4, with unresolved D. The V end was cut by 10 bases, the J end by 6 bases, with 15 bases between. The CDR3 runs to 13 residues. CDR1 SNHLY and CDR2 FYNNEI come from the germline V gene. This CDR3 reads CANRNIKDEKLFF. Written as DNA, the CDR3 is TGTGCCAACCGAAACATAAAAGATGAAAAACTGTTTTTT.

This chain joins TRBV2 and TRBJ2-1, with D possibly TRBD2 on 7 matching bases. The CDR3 length is 16 residues. Germline V lookup: CDR1 SNHLY, CDR2 FYNNEI. Trimming removed 3 bases from V and 2 bases from J, with 14 bases in between. The CDR3 spells CASSDRRGGAYNEQFF. The CDR3 nucleotides read TGTGCCAGCAGTGACCGGAGGGGGGGGGCCTACAATGAGCAGTTCTTC. Full variable domain (missing parts from reference TRBV2 and TRBJ2-1): EPEVTQTPSHQVTQMGQEVILRCVPISNHLYFYWYRQILGQKVEFLVSFYNNEISEKSEIFDDQFSVERPDGSNFTLKIRSTKLEDSAMYFCASSDRRGGAYNEQFFGPGTRLTVL.

This clone was counted a few times. Other DNA variants within this sample encode the same CDR3. This sequence joins TRBV9 and TRBJ1-4; the match to TRBD1 covers 8 bases. J lost 7 bases, V lost 2 bases, and 4 bases had no gene match. Germline V gene sequence: CDR1 SGDLS, CDR2 YYNGEE. The CDR3 runs to 14 residues. The DNA for the CDR3 is TGTGCCAGCAGCGTTGGACAGGGAGGTGAAAAACTGTTTTTT. The encoded protein is CASSVGQGGEKLFF.